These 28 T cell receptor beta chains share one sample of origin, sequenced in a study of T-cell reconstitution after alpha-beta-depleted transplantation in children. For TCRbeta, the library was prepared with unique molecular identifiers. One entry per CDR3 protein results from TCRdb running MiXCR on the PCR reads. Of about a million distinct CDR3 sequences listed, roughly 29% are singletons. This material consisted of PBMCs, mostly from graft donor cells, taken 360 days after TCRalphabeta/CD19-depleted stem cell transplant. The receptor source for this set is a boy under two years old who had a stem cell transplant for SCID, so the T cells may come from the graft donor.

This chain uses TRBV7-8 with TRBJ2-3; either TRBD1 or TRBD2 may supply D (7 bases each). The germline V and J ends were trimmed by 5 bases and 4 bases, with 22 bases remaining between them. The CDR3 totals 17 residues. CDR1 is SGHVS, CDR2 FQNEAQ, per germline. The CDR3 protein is CASSKGGRGLRSDTQYF. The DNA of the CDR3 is TGTGCCAGCAGCAAGGGAGGGAGGGGGCTACGATCAGATACGCAGTATTTT.

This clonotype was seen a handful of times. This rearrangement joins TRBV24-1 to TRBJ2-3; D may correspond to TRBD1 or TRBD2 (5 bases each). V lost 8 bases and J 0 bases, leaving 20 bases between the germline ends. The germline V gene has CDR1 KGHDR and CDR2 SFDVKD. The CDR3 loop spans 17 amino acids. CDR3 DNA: TGTGCCACCAAGTGGGGGAACCGGGGCTTAAGCACAGATACGCAGTATTTT. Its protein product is CATKWGNRGLSTDTQYF.

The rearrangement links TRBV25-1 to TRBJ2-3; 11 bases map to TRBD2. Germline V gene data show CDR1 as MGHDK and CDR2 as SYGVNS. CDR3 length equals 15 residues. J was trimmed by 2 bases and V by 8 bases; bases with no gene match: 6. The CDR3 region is CASRPSGGYTDTQYF. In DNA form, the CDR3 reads TGTGCCAGCCGCCCTAGCGGGGGGTACACAGATACGCAGTATTTT.

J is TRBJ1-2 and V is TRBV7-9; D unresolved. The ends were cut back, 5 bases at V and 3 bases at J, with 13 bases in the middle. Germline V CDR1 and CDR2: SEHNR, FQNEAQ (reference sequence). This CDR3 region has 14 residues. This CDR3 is CASSPGAVHYGYTF. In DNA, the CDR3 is TGTGCCAGCAGCCCTGGTGCGGTCCACTATGGCTACACCTTC.

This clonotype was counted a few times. CDR3 sequence (DNA): TGCAGTGCTAGGCGACAGGTCTACAATGAGCAGTTCTTC. Translating it yields CSARRQVYNEQFF. The rearrangement uses TRBV20-1 and TRBJ2-1; D might be TRBD1 (6 bases). The V gene lost 3 bases and the J gene lost 3 bases, with 9 bases spanning the gap. The CDR3 spans 13 residues. Germline V gene lookup returns CDR1 DFQATT and CDR2 SNEGSKA (reference sequence).

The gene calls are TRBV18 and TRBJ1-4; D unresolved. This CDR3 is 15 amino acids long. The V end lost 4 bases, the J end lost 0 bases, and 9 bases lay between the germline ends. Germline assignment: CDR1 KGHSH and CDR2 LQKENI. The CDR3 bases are TGTGCCAGCTCACAGGGATCCACAACTAATGAAAAACTGTTTTTT. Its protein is CASSQGSTTNEKLFF. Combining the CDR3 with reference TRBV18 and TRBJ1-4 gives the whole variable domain NAGVMQNPRHLVRRRGQEARLRCSPMKGHSHVYWYRQLPEEGLKFMVYLQKENIIDESGMPKERFSAEFPKEGPSILRIQQVVRGDSAAYFCASSQGSTTNEKLFFGSGTQLSVL.

CDR3 sequence: CASSLSMEGQGGYTF. CDR3 bases: TGTGCCAGCAGTTTATCGATGGAAGGACAGGGCGGCTACACCTTC. The chain links TRBV12-3 or TRBV12-4 to TRBJ1-2, with 8 bases that match TRBD1. CDR3 size: 15 residues. J lost 8 bases, V lost 2 bases, and 10 bases had no gene match.

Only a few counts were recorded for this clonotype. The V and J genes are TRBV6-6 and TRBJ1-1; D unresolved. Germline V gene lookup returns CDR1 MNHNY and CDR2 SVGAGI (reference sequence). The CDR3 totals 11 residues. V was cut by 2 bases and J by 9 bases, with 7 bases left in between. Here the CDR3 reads CASSYREKAFF. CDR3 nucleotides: TGTGCCAGCAGTTACAGGGAAAAAGCTTTCTTT.

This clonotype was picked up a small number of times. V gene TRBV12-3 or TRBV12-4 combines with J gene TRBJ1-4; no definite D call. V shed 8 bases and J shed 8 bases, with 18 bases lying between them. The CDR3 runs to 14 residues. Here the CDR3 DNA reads TGTGCCAGCTCATCCCGACCGGCCTCCGAAAAACTGTTTTTT. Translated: CASSSRPASEKLFF.

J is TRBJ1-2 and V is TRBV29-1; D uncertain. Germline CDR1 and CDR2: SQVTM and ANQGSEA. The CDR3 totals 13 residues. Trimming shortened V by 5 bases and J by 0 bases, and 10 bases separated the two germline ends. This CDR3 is CSVRMIANYGYTF. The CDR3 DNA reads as TGCAGCGTTCGCATGATAGCTAACTATGGCTACACCTTC. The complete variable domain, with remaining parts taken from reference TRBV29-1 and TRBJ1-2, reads SAVISQKPSRDICQRGTSLTIQCQVDSQVTMMFWYRQQPGQSLTLIATANQGSEATYESGFVIDKFPISRPNLTFSTLTVSNMSPEDSSIYLCSVRMIANYGYTFGSGTRLTVV.

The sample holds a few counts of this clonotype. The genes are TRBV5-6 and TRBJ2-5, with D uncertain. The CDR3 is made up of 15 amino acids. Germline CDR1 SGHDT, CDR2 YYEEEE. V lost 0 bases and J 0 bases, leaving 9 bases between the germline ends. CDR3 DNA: TGTGCCAGCAGCTTGGTACATTCCTACCAAGAGACCCAGTACTTC. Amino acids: CASSLVHSYQETQYF.

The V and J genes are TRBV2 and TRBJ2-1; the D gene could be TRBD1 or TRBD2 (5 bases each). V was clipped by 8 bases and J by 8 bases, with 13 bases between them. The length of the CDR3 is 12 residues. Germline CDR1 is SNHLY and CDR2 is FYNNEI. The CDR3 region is CASGGMVYEQFF. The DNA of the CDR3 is TGTGCCAGCGGGGGTATGGTTTATGAGCAGTTCTTC.

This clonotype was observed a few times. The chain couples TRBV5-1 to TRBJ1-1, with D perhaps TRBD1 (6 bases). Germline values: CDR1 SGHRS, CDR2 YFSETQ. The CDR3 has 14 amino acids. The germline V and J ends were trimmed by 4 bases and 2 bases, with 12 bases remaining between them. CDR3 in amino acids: CASSLKQGNTEAFF. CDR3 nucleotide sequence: TGCGCCAGCAGCCTGAAACAGGGAAACACTGAAGCTTTCTTT.

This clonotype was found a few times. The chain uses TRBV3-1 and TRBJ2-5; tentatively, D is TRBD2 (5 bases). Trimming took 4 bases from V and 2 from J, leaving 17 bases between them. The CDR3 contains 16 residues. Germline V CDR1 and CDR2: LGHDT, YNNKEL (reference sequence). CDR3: CASSPTIGSWQETQYF. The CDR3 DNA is TGTGCCAGCAGCCCAACCATTGGGAGTTGGCAAGAGACCCAGTACTTC.

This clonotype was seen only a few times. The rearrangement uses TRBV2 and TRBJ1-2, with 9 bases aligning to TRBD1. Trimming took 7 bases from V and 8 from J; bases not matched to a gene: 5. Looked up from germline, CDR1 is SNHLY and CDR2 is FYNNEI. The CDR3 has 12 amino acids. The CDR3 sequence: CASILTGGGYTF. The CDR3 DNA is TGTGCCAGCATTTTGACAGGGGGAGGCTACACCTTC.

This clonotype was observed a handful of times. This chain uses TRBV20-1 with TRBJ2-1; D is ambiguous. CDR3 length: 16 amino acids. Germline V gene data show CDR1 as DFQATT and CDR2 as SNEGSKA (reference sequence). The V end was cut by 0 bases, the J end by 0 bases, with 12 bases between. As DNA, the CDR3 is TGCAGTGCTAGAGATCCCCCACTTAGCTCCTACAATGAGCAGTTCTTC. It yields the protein CSARDPPLSSYNEQFF.

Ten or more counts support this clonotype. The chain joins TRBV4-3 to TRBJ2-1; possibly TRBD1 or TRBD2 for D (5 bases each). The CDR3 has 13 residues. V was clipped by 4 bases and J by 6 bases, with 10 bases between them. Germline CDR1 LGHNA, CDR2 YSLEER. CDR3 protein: CASSPWDRNEQFF. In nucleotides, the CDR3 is TGCGCCAGCAGCCCTTGGGACCGCAATGAGCAGTTCTTC.

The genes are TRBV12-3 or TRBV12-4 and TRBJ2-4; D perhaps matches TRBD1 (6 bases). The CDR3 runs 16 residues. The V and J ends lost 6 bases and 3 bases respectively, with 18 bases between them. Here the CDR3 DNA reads TGTGCCAGCAGCGCTGGACAGAGGCTAGGCAAAAACATTCAGTACTTC. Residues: CASSAGQRLGKNIQYF.

The CDR3: CASSKGRGRVYEQYF. DNA for the CDR3: TGTGCCAGCAGTAAGGGGAGGGGGCGAGTTTACGAGCAGTACTTC. The rearrangement joins TRBV6-1 to TRBJ2-7, with D perhaps matching TRBD1 or TRBD2 (7 bases each). V gave up 5 bases and J gave up 4 bases, with 18 bases separating them. CDR3 length: 15 amino acids. Per the germline V gene, CDR1 is MNHNS and CDR2 is SASEGT.

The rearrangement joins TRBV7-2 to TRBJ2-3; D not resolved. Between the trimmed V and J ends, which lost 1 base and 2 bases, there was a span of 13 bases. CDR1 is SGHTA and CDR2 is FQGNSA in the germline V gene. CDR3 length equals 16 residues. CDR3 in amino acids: CASSLEWAGITDTQYF. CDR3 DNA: TGTGCCAGCAGCTTAGAATGGGCAGGAATCACAGATACGCAGTATTTT.

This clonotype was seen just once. The CDR3 DNA reads TGCGCCAGCACCCACCCTGGAAGGAAAGATACGCAGTATTTT. This sequence encodes CASTHPGRKDTQYF. The chain has TRBV4-1 and TRBJ2-3; D gene unclear. Germline V gene sequence: CDR1 MGHRA, CDR2 YSYEKL. The CDR3 consists of 14 residues. Trimming cost V 7 bases and J 5 bases, with 16 bases left between them.

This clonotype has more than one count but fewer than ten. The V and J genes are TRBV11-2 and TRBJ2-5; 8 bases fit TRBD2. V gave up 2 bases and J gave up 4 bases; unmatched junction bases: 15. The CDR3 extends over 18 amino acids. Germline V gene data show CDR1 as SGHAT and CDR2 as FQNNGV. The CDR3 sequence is CASSLIIGQRGTRETQYF. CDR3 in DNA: TGTGCCAGCAGCTTAATCATCGGGCAGCGGGGGACCCGAGAGACCCAGTACTTC.

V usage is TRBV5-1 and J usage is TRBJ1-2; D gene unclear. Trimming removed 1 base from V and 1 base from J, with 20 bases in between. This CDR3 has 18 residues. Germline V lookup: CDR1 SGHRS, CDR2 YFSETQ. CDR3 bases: TGCGCCAGCAGCTTGTCTCTTCCGACGGGAGACCTTAACTATGGCTACACCTTC. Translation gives CASSLSLPTGDLNYGYTF.

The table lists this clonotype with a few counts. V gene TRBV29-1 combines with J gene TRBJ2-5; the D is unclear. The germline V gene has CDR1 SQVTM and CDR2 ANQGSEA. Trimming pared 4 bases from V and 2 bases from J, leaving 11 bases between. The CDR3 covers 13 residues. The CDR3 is CSVGPRLQETQYF. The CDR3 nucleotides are TGCAGCGTTGGTCCGCGGTTGCAAGAGACCCAGTACTTC.

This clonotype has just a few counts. The CDR3: CSVEDPGGIQHF. The CDR3, as DNA: TGCAGCGTTGAAGATCCCGGGGGCATCCAGCATTTT. V and J are TRBV29-1 and TRBJ1-5, with a tentative D call TRBD1 (6 bases). This CDR3 spans 12 amino acids. Germline values: CDR1 SQVTM, CDR2 ANQGSEA. Trimming removed 0 bases at V and 12 bases at J, with 12 bases between. The entire variable domain, with the rest obtained from reference TRBV29-1 and TRBJ1-5, is as follows: SAVISQKPSRDICQRGTSLTIQCQVDSQVTMMFWYRQQPGQSLTLIATANQGSEATYESGFVIDKFPISRPNLTFSTLTVSNMSPEDSSIYLCSVEDPGGIQHFGDGTRLSIL.

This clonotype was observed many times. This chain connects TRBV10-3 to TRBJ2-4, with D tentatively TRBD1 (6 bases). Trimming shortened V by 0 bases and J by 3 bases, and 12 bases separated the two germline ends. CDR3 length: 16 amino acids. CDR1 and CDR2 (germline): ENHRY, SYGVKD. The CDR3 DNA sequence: TGTGCCATCAGTGAGTCGGGTATAGGGGGCAAAAACATTCAGTACTTC. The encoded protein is CAISESGIGGKNIQYF.

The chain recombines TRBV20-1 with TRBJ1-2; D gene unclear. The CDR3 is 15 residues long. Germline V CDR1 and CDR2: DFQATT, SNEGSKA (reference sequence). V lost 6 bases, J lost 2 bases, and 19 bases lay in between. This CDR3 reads CSASLFEEGNYGYTF. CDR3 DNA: TGCAGTGCGAGTCTTTTTGAGGAAGGGAACTATGGCTACACCTTC.

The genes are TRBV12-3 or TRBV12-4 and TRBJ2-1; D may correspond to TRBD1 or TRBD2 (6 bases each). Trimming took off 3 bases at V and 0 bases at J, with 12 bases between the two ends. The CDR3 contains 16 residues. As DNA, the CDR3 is TGTGCCAGCAGTTTCGGGGGCTGGAGCTCCTACAATGAGCAGTTCTTC. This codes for CASSFGGWSSYNEQFF.